The sequence of this T cell receptor (beta chain) was determined in a study of metastatic and nonmetastatic thyroid tumors. Study-wide background: Repertoires of blood and of tissue (tumor or nodule) from malignant and benign thyroid patients were compared.

Germline trimming cut 5 bases from V and 10 bases from J; bases unmatched to any gene: 8. Looked up from germline, CDR1 is SGHNT and CDR2 is YENEEA. The CDR3 totals 13 residues. TCRdb re-clonotyped the PCR reads through MiXCR. Found here are 7,000 to 9,500 clones, roughly 14% of them singletons; the top ten hold 5.7%. No treatment of any kind had been given to any patient before thyroid surgery. Sample: blood. The V and J genes are TRBV11-3 and TRBJ1-2; 9 positions match TRBD1. The receptor was derived from a female donor with papillary thyroid cancer or a benign thyroid nodule (not recorded which). Some clones in this sample may be carry-over from other donors' samples. As DNA, the CDR3 is TGTGCCAGCAGCCAAACAGGGGGCTATTTCTACACCTTC. Its translation: CASSQTGGYFYTF.